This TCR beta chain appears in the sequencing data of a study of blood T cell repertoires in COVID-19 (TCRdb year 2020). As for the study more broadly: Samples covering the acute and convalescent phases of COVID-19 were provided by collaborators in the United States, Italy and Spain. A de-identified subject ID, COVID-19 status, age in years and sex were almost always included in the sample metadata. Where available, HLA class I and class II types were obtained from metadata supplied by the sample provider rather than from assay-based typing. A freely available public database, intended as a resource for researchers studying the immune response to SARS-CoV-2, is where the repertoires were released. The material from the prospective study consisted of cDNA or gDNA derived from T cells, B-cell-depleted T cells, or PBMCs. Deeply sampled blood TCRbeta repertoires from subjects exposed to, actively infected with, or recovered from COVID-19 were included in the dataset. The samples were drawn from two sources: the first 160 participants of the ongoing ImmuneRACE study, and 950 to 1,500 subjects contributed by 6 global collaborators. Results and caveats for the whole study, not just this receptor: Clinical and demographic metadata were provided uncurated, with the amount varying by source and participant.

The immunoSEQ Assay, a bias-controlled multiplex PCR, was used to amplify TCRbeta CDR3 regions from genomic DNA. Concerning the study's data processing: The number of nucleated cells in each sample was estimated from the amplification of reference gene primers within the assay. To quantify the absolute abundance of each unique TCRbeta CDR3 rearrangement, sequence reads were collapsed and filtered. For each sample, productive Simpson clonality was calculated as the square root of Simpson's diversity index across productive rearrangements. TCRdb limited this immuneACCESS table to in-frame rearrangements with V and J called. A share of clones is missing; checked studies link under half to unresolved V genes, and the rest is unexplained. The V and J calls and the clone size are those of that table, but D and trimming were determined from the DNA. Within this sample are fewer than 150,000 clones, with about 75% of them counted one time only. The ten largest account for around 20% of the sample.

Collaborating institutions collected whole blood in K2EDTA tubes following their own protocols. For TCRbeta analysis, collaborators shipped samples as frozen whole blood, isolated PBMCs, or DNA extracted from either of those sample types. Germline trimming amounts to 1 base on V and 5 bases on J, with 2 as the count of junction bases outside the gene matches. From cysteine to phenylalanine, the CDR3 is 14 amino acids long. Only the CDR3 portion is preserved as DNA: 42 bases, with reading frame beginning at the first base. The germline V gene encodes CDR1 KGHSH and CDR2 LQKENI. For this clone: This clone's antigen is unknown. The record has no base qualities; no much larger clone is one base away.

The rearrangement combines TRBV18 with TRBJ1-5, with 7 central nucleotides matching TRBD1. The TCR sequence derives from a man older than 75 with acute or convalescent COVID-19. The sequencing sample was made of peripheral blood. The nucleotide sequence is TGTGCCAGCTCACCACAGGGGGCGTATCAGCCCCAGCATTTT. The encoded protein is CASSPQGAYQPQHF.